This T cell receptor beta chain originates from a study of cytomegalovirus exposure and HLA in healthy donors. The ends were cut back, 0 bases at V and 9 bases at J, with 16 bases in the middle. Germline loops: CDR1 ENHRY, CDR2 SYGVKD. The CDR3 has 15 amino acids. Primers for the PCR totalled 60 Vbeta and 13 Jbeta. Produced via immunoSEQ multiplex PCR; TCRdb's table is partial and in-frame only. This sample has 100,000 to 150,000 clones, with 80% found just once. Sequencing was done on a sample of PBMCs. The rearrangement links TRBV10-3 to TRBJ2-3, with D possibly TRBD1 on 7 matching bases. The clonotype comes from a female donor in good health and CMV-seropositive. CDR3 in DNA: TGTGCCATCAGTGAGTCGGAGGGGGCCGGCGAGACGCAGTATTTT. It encodes CAISESEGAGETQYF.